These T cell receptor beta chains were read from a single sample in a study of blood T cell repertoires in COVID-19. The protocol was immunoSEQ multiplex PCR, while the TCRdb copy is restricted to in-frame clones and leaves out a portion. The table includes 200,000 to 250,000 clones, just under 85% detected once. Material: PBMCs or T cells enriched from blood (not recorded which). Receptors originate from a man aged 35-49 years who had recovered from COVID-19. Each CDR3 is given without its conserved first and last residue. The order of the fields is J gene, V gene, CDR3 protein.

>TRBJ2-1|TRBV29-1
SVVGAAPSSYNEQF
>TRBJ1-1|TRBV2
ASTQRLGDTEAF
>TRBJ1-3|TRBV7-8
ASSSGDYGNTIY
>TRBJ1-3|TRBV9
ASSVQGSGNTIY
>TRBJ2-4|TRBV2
ASSEAQGGIQY
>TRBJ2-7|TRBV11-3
ASSLERYYEQY
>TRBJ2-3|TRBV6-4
ASSAGGSTDTQY
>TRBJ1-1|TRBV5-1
ASSSYMNTEAF
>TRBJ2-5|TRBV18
ASSPLYQVDQY
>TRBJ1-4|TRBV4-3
ASSLNFGSEKLF
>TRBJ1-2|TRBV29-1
SGTGTGNTPNYGYT
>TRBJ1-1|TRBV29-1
SAWTGNTEAF
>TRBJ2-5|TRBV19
ASSLRLAGGSGTQY
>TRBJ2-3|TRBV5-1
ASSLVQRGNTDTQY
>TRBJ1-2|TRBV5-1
ASSLKLQGADYGYT